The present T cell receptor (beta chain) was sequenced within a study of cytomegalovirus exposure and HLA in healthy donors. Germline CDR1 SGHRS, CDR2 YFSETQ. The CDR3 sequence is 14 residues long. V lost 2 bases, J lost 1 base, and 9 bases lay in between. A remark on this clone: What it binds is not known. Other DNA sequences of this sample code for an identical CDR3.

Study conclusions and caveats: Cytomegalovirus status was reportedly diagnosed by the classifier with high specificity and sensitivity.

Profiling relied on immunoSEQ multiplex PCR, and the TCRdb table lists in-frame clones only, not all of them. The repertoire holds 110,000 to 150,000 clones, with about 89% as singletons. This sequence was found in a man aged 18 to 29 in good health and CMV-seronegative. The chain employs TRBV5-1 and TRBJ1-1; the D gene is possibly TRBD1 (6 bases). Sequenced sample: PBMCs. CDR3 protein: CASSLQGGNTEAFF. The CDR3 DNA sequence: TGCGCCAGCAGCTTACAGGGTGGGAACACTGAAGCTTTCTTT.